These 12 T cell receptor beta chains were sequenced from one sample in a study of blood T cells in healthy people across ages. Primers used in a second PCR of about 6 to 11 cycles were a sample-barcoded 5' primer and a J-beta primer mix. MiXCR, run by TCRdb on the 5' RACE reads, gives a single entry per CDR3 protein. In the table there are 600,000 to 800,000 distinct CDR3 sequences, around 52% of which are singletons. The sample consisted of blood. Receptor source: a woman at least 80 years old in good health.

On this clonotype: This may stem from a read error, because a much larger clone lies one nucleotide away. The CDR3 DNA reads TGCGCCAGCAACCCCGGCCACGGGGCCGATCACTATGGCTACACCTTC. Protein sequence: CASNPGHGADHYGYTF. The chain couples TRBV5-1 to TRBJ1-2; maybe TRBD1 (5 bases). Germline loops: CDR1 SGHRS, CDR2 YFSETQ. This CDR3 has 16 residues. With 6 bases removed from V and 3 bases from J, the gap between germline ends came to 21 bases.

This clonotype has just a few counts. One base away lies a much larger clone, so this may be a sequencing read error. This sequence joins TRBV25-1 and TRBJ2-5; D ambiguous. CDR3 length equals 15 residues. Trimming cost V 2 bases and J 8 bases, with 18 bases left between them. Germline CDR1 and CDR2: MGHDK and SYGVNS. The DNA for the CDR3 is TGTGCCAGCAGTGAAGCCCGGATCCTCATCGAAACCCAGTACTTC. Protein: CASSEARILIETQYF.

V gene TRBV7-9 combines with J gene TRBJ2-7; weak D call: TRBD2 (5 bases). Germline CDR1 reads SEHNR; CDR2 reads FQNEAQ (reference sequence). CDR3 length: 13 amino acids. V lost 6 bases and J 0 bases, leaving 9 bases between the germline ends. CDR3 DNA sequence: TGTGCCAGCAGGAGGGAGAGCTCCTACGAGCAGTACTTC. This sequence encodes CASRRESSYEQYF.

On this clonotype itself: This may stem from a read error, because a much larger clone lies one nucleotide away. For the CDR3, the DNA is TGTGCCAGCTCTTTCTCTGGCGGGAGCCGAGAGAGTGCGCAGTATTTT. Its translation is CASSFSGGSRESAQYF. The chain links TRBV12-3 or TRBV12-4 to TRBJ2-3, with TRBD2 matching 7 bases. This CDR3 has 16 residues. Losses at the gene ends were 8 bases for V and 10 bases for J; bases not matched to a gene: 21.

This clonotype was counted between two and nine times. For the CDR3, the DNA is TGTGCCAGCAGCCAGGGGTTCGGGGAGCTGTTTTTT. This gives the protein CASSQGFGELFF. The chain uses TRBV2 and TRBJ2-2, with D possibly matching TRBD1 (6 bases). This CDR3 contains 12 residues. V dropped 6 bases and J dropped 7 bases, with 9 bases sitting between them. Germline V gene lookup returns CDR1 SNHLY and CDR2 FYNNEI.

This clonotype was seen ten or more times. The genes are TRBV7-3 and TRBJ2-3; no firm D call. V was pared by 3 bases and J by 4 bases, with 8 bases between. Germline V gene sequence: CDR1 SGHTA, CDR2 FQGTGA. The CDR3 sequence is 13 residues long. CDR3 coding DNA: TGTGCCAGCAGCTTCCCTGGGGCAGATACGCAGTATTTT. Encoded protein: CASSFPGADTQYF. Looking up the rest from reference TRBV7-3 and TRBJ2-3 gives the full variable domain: GAGVSQTPSNKVTEKGKYVELRCDPISGHTALYWYRQSLGQGPEFLIYFQGTGAADDSGLPNDRFFAVRPEGSVSTLKIQRTERGDSAVYLCASSFPGADTQYFGPGTRLTVL.

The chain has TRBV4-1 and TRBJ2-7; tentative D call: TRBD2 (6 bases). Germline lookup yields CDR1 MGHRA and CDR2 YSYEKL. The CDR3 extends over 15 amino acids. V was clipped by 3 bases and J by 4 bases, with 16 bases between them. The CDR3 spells CASSHPTRRVYEQYF. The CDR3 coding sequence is TGCGCCAGCAGCCACCCGACTAGGAGGGTTTACGAGCAGTACTTC.

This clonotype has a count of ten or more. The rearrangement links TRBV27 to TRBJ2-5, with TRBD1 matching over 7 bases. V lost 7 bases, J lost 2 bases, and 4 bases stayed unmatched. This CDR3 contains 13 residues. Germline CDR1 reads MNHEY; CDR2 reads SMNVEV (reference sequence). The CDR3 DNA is TGTGCCAGCAACGACAGGGTTCAAGAGACCCAGTACTTC. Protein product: CASNDRVQETQYF.

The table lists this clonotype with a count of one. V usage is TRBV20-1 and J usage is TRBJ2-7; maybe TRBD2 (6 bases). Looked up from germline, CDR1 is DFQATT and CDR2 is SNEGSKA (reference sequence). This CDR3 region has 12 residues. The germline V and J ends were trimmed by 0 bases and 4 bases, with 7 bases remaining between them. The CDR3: CSARERGYEQYF. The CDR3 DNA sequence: TGCAGTGCTAGAGAGCGGGGATACGAGCAGTACTTC.

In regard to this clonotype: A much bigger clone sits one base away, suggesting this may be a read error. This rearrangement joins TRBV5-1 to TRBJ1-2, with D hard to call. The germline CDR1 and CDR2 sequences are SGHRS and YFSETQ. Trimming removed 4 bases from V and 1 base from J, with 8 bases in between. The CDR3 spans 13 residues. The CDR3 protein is CASSTGINYGYTF. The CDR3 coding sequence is TGCGCCAGCAGCACTGGGATTAACTATGGCTACACCTTC. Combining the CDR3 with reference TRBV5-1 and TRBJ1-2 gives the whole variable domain KAGVTQTPRYLIKTRGQQVTLSCSPISGHRSVSWYQQTPGQGLQFLFEYFSETQRNKGNFPGRFSGRQFSNSRSEMNVSTLELGDSALYLCASSTGINYGYTFGSGTRLTVV.

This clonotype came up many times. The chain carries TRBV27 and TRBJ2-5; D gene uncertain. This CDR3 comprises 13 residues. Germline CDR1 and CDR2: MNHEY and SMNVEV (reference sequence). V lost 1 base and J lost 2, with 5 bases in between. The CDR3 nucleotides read TGTGCCAGCAGTTTATTCCATCAAGAGACCCAGTACTTC. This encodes CASSLFHQETQYF.

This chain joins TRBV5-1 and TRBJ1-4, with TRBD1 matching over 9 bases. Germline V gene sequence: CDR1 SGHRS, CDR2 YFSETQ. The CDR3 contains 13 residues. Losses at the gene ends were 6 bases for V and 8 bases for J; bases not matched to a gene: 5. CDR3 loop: CASKEQGAEKLFF. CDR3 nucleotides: TGCGCCAGCAAGGAACAGGGGGCCGAAAAACTGTTTTTT.